The sequence of this TCR beta chain was determined in a study of cytomegalovirus exposure and HLA in healthy donors. V was trimmed by 1 base and J by 4 bases, leaving 14 bases between them. The CDR3 loop spans 16 amino acids. From germline, CDR1 is SGHRS and CDR2 YFSETQ. The PCR was carried out with 60 Vbeta primers and 13 Jbeta primers. Data came from immunoSEQ multiplex PCR; TCRdb stores just in-frame clones and leaves some out. The sample yields 200,000 to 250,000 clones, 70% to 80% seen once. The sequenced material came from PBMCs. This receptor was obtained from a girl aged 2 to 9 in good health and CMV-seronegative. The J gene is TRBJ1-4, the V gene TRBV5-1; maybe TRBD1 (6 bases). The CDR3 DNA is TGCGCCAGCAGCTTGTGGGGGGGCGGAATTAATGAAAAACTGTTTTTT. Amino acid sequence: CASSLWGGGINEKLFF.